What follows are 2 T cell receptor beta chains derived from one specimen sequenced in a study of blood T cell repertoires in COVID-19. The method was immunoSEQ multiplex PCR; TCRdb's version includes in-frame clones alone and lacks a portion of them. Among about 110,000 clones listed, 85% to 90% were seen once. The specimen was peripheral blood. The source is a human donor in a cohort sampled during active COVID-19.

The chain has TRBV28 and TRBJ2-7; weak D call: TRBD2 (6 bases). V was pared by 3 bases and J by 0 bases, with 21 bases between. CDR3 length: 18 amino acids. Looked up from germline, CDR1 is MDHEN and CDR2 is SYDVKM. The CDR3 bases are TGTGCCAGCAGTTTTCCCCTCGGGGGAGGTAGGAGCTCCTACGAGCAGTACTTC. Amino acid sequence: CASSFPLGGGRSSYEQYF.

This clone was recorded a few times. CDR3 residues: CASSSSTTDSPWETQYF. The CDR3 DNA reads as TGTGCCAGCAGTTCATCTACCACGGACTCCCCGTGGGAGACCCAGTACTTC. The rearrangement links TRBV28 to TRBJ2-5; tentative D call: TRBD2 (5 bases). Looked up from germline, CDR1 is MDHEN and CDR2 is SYDVKM. The CDR3 has 17 residues. V dropped 4 bases and J dropped 5 bases, with 23 bases sitting between them.